The 23 T cell receptor beta chains below all came from one sample that was sequenced in a study of control samples from healthy donors and cancer patients. Repertoires were generated with immunoSEQ multiplex PCR, while TCRdb's copy carries only in-frame clones and drops some. Among fewer than 90,000 clones listed, around nine tenths were seen once. What was sequenced was blood. The receptors were sampled from a woman aged 50 to 65 in good health.

As regards this clone: The same CDR3 also results from other DNA sequences found in this sample. The V gene is TRBV5-1, the J gene TRBJ2-1; no firm D call. Trimming stripped 0 bases from V and 7 bases from J, with 5 bases between. Germline V CDR1 and CDR2: SGHRS, YFSETQ. The CDR3 is 12 residues long. The CDR3 DNA is TGCGCCAGCAGCTTGGGCGGTAATGAGCAGTTCTTC. It codes for CASSLGGNEQFF.

V usage is TRBV5-1 and J usage is TRBJ2-3; D unresolved. The V and J ends lost 6 bases and 0 bases respectively, with 17 bases between them. Germline V gene sequence: CDR1 SGHRS, CDR2 YFSETQ. The CDR3 runs to 16 residues. CDR3 amino acids: CASKNQYALSTDTQYF. The CDR3 bases are TGCGCCAGCAAAAATCAATATGCTCTTAGCACAGATACGCAGTATTTT.

This chain joins TRBV7-9 and TRBJ2-2, with 9 bases lining up with TRBD1. The CDR3 has 14 residues. The J segment lost 3 bases and the V segment lost 6 bases, leaving 2 bases of the junction unmatched. The V gene's germline CDR1 is SEHNR and CDR2 FQNEAQ (reference sequence). The CDR3 DNA is TGTGCCAGCAGGGACAGGGGAGACACCGGGGAGCTGTTTTTT. Amino acids: CASRDRGDTGELFF. Filled out from reference TRBV7-9 and TRBJ2-2, the complete variable domain reads DTGVSQNPRHKITKRGQNVTFRCDPISEHNRLYWYRQTLGQGPEFLTYFQNEAQLEKSRLLSDRFSAERPKGSFSTLEIQRTEQGDSAMYLCASRDRGDTGELFFGEGSRLTVL.

The count of this clone is one. V is TRBV7-8 and J is TRBJ1-2; the match to TRBD1 covers 7 bases. Germline CDR1 reads SGHVS; CDR2 reads FQNEAQ. Trimming at V came to 5 bases and at J to 5 bases, leaving 8 bases not matched to a gene. The CDR3 has 14 residues. This CDR3 is CASSLRDRAYGYTF. In DNA form, the CDR3 reads TGTGCCAGCAGCCTCCGTGACAGGGCTTATGGCTACACCTTC. Based on the CDR3 plus reference TRBV7-8 and TRBJ1-2, the full variable domain is GAGVSQSPRYKVAKRGQDVALRCDPISGHVSLFWYQQALGQGPEFLTYFQNEAQLDKSGLPSDRFFAERPEGSVSTLKIQRTQQEDSAVYLCASSLRDRAYGYTFGSGTRLTVV.

This chain connects TRBV6-5 to TRBJ1-1; D remains ambiguous. The CDR3 has 15 amino acids. The germline gives CDR1 MNHEY, CDR2 SVGAGI. V shed 7 bases and J shed 4 bases, with 19 bases lying between them. The CDR3 is CASKVAQQIGTEAFF. CDR3 sequence (DNA): TGTGCCAGCAAGGTCGCGCAACAGATTGGCACTGAAGCTTTCTTT.

In nucleotides, the CDR3 is TGTGCCAGCAGCGTCTCAGGGGGGTTGGCGTACGAGCAGTACTTC. Its translation: CASSVSGGLAYEQYF. The chain has TRBV11-2 and TRBJ2-7; D might be TRBD1 (7 bases). The germline V gene has CDR1 SGHAT and CDR2 FQNNGV. V gave up 5 bases and J gave up 4 bases, with 18 bases separating them. The CDR3 is 15 residues long.

The rearrangement joins TRBV7-2 to TRBJ2-1, with D hard to call. From germline, CDR1 is SGHTA and CDR2 FQGNSA. V was shortened by 1 base and J by 5 bases, with 6 bases between the two germline ends. The CDR3 length is 13 residues. The CDR3 nucleotides read TGTGCCAGCAGCTTAGGCCCGAACAATGAGCAGTTCTTC. This codes for CASSLGPNNEQFF.

The CDR3 loop is CASSLRQGGDTQYF. For the CDR3, the DNA is TGTGCCAGCAGCTTGAGGCAGGGTGGAGATACGCAGTATTTT. The chain joins TRBV5-6 to TRBJ2-3; possible D gene TRBD1, 5 bases. The length of the CDR3 is 14 residues. Germline CDR1 reads SGHDT; CDR2 reads YYEEEE. Trimming removed 1 base from V and 5 bases from J, with 11 bases in between.

The chain is built from TRBV5-1 and TRBJ1-2; 7 bases map to TRBD1. Trimming took 2 bases from V and 7 from J; bases not matched to a gene: 8. Germline-derived CDR1 and CDR2 are SGHRS and YFSETQ. The CDR3 totals 14 residues. In nucleotides, the CDR3 is TGCGCCAGCAGCTTTACAGGGGAAGGTGTTGGCTACACCTTC. The encoded protein is CASSFTGEGVGYTF.

The chain combines TRBV19 with TRBJ1-2, with 10 bases that match TRBD1. CDR1 and CDR2 (germline): LNHDA, SQIVND (reference sequence). Trimming removed 7 bases from V and 8 bases from J; junction bases left unmatched: 13. This CDR3 region has 15 residues. CDR3 region: CASKAGQGDFQGYTF. The CDR3 coding sequence is TGTGCCAGTAAGGCAGGACAGGGGGATTTCCAGGGCTACACCTTC.

J is TRBJ1-3 and V is TRBV2; D gene uncertain. Germline CDR1 SNHLY, CDR2 FYNNEI. CDR3 length: 14 residues. Trimming took 8 bases from V and 0 from J, leaving 11 bases between them. This chain's CDR3 is CASSNSPSGNTIYF. Here the CDR3 DNA reads TGTGCCAGCTCAAACAGCCCCTCTGGAAACACCATATATTTT. Together with reference TRBV2 and TRBJ1-3, the CDR3 gives the full variable domain: EPEVTQTPSHQVTQMGQEVILRCVPISNHLYFYWYRQILGQKVEFLVSFYNNEISEKSEIFDDQFSVERPDGSNFTLKIRSTKLEDSAMYFCASSNSPSGNTIYFGEGSWLTVV.

The chain employs TRBV19 and TRBJ2-6; D unresolved. The V end lost 1 base, the J end lost 1 base, and 17 bases lay between the germline ends. The CDR3 is 19 residues long. Germline values: CDR1 LNHDA, CDR2 SQIVND (reference sequence). The CDR3 reads CASSIATWGSESGANVLTF. The CDR3 DNA reads TGTGCCAGTAGTATAGCGACGTGGGGTTCAGAATCTGGGGCCAACGTCCTGACTTTC.

The gene calls are TRBV6-5 and TRBJ2-3, with D maybe TRBD1 (5 bases). CDR1 is MNHEY and CDR2 is SVGAGI in the germline V gene. V was trimmed by 7 bases and J by 2 bases, leaving 7 bases between them. The CDR3 extends over 12 amino acids. The CDR3: CASKTDTDTQYF. The CDR3 nucleotides are TGTGCCAGCAAGACAGACACAGATACGCAGTATTTT.

The J gene is TRBJ1-1, the V gene TRBV5-1, with a tentative D call TRBD1 (5 bases). The germline V gene has CDR1 SGHRS and CDR2 YFSETQ. This CDR3 region has 16 residues. The V end was cut by 0 bases, the J end by 0 bases, with 12 bases between. The CDR3, as DNA: TGCGCCAGCAGCTTGGCGCCCCGGGGGATGAACACTGAAGCTTTCTTT. Translating it yields CASSLAPRGMNTEAFF.

In DNA, the CDR3 is TGTGCCAGTAGCCTCGACAGGGATGCGGAAAAACTGTTTTTT. Translated, it gives CASSLDRDAEKLFF. This chain joins TRBV19 and TRBJ1-4, with TRBD1 matching over 7 bases. This CDR3 is 14 amino acids long. V shed 6 bases, J shed 8 bases, and the junction held 9 bases outside the gene matches. In germline, CDR1 is LNHDA, CDR2 SQIVND (reference sequence).

This chain connects TRBV4-2 to TRBJ1-4; D remains ambiguous. V lost 1 base and J 0 bases, leaving 9 bases between the germline ends. Germline CDR1 is LGHNA and CDR2 is YNFKEQ. This CDR3 has 16 residues. The CDR3 spells CASSQGQDATNEKLFF. For the CDR3, the DNA is TGTGCCAGCAGCCAAGGGCAGGACGCAACTAATGAAAAACTGTTTTTT.

CDR3 in amino acids: CASSVGGPLVRDRVIHSNQPQHF. CDR3 nucleotides: TGTGCCAGCAGCGTAGGTGGTCCGTTAGTTCGGGACAGGGTAATACATAGCAATCAGCCCCAGCATTTT. This chain uses TRBV9 with TRBJ1-5, with 9 nucleotides matching TRBD1. Germline V gives CDR1 SGDLS, CDR2 YYNGEE. The length of the CDR3 is 23 residues. With 0 bases clipped from V and 0 bases from J, the junction kept 22 bases outside the gene matches.

This chain connects TRBV19 to TRBJ1-2; no reliable D call. The CDR3 runs to 12 residues. Germline CDR1 reads LNHDA; CDR2 reads SQIVND (reference sequence). Trimming removed 5 bases at V and 8 bases at J, with 12 bases between. The CDR3 sequence: CASSFLQSGYTF. CDR3 DNA: TGTGCCAGTAGTTTTTTACAGTCGGGCTACACCTTC.

This chain uses TRBV9 with TRBJ2-7; D is ambiguous. CDR3 length: 13 residues. CDR1 is SGDLS, CDR2 YYNGEE, per germline. V was cut by 1 base and J by 7 bases, with 12 bases left in between. This chain's CDR3 is CASSVNGLEEQYF. The DNA of the CDR3 is TGTGCCAGCAGCGTAAATGGGCTAGAGGAGCAGTACTTC.

The CDR3 bases are TGTGCCAGCAGTAGGGACAGCTCCTATGGCTACACCTTC. Its translation is CASSRDSSYGYTF. The chain couples TRBV5-4 to TRBJ1-2; TRBD1 matches at 7 bases. CDR3 size: 13 residues. V gave up 5 bases and J gave up 4 bases; unmatched junction bases: 5. CDR1 is SGHNT and CDR2 is YYREEE in the germline V gene (reference sequence).

The chain joins TRBV11-3 to TRBJ2-3; TRBD2 might be the D (6 bases). Trimming cost V 1 base and J 1 base, with 15 bases left between them. CDR3 length: 17 residues. The germline gives CDR1 SGHNT, CDR2 YENEEA. In DNA form, the CDR3 reads TGTGCCAGCAGCTTAGGTATAGGGACTGGGGGCACAGATACGCAGTATTTT. Its protein is CASSLGIGTGGTDTQYF.

The V and J genes are TRBV15 and TRBJ1-5, with a possible D match to TRBD1 (5 bases). The CDR3 is made up of 15 amino acids. Germline V gene sequence: CDR1 LNHNV, CDR2 YYDKDF (reference sequence). V lost 3 bases and J lost 5, with 14 bases in between. Written as DNA, the CDR3 is TGTGCCACCAGCAGCTCCCCACGGGGGGATCAGCCCCAGCATTTT. Its protein product is CATSSSPRGDQPQHF.

This chain connects TRBV2 to TRBJ2-3; TRBD2 matches at 10 bases. The germline gives CDR1 SNHLY, CDR2 FYNNEI. The CDR3 has 18 amino acids. The ends lost 4 bases at V and 3 bases at J; junction bases unmatched: 13. The CDR3 DNA is TGTGCCAGCAGTGTATTAAGCGGGGGGGCTCCCATTACAGATACGCAGTATTTT. Translation gives CASSVLSGGAPITDTQYF.